This is a list of T cell receptor beta chains from one sample in a study of blood T cell repertoires in COVID-19. Profiling relied on immunoSEQ multiplex PCR, and the TCRdb table lists in-frame clones only, not all of them. The sample shows fewer than 450,000 clones, approximately 90% of them seen only once. The sample taken for sequencing was PBMCs or T cells enriched from blood (not recorded which). The receptors shown here come from a young woman who had recovered from COVID-19. Both conserved end residues are part of each CDR3. The order of the fields is J gene, V gene, CDR3 protein.

>TRBJ2-3|TRBV9
CASSVVPGGPTDTQYF
>TRBJ1-1|TRBV6-2/TRBV6-3
CASSIIGGTEAFF
>TRBJ1-2|TRBV6-2/TRBV6-3
CASSYSTGRDGYTF
>TRBJ2-7|TRBV21-1
CASSKQVSYEQYF
>TRBJ2-3|TRBV4-2
CASSQGSRLASDTQYF
>TRBJ1-4|TRBV6-1
CASSERRQSLNEKLFF
>TRBJ2-1|TRBV19
CASTPPRTSGGSYNEQFF
>TRBJ2-3|TRBV2
CAVSRGAITDTQYF
>TRBJ1-6|TRBV27
CASSLEGWRSPLHF
>TRBJ2-7|TRBV28
CASSLGREEFSYEQYF
>TRBJ1-5|TRBV6-4
CASSLQGEGNQPQHF
>TRBJ2-3|TRBV7-9
CASSFLAGLTDTQYF
>TRBJ2-7|TRBV7-2
CASSFLGGTYEQYF
>TRBJ2-6|TRBV4-1
CASSPRTGGHGANVLTF
>TRBJ1-2|TRBV28
CASSLYNNYGYTF
>TRBJ1-4|TRBV6-2/TRBV6-3
CASSTAADSLAEKLFF
>TRBJ2-3|TRBV7-2
CASSSSGSTDTQYF
>TRBJ1-4|TRBV12-5
CASALVAGLDEKLFF
>TRBJ1-2|TRBV10-3
CAISDSGRVRANYGYTF
>TRBJ2-7|TRBV2
CASSEDRGQYF
>TRBJ1-6|TRBV4-1
CASSQVSYLGENSPLHF
>TRBJ2-5|TRBV7-9
CASSSSGGSWGRLETQYF
>TRBJ2-1|TRBV19
CASSPQGNEQFF
>TRBJ1-6|TRBV10-2
CASRPSEGYNSPLHF
>TRBJ2-1|TRBV18
CASSLGTELYNEQFF
>TRBJ2-1|TRBV28
CASSLWGGGTGVNEQFF
>TRBJ2-1|TRBV7-3
CASSASAGGNNEQFF
>TRBJ1-2|TRBV6-5
CASSYGGDYGYTF
>TRBJ2-3|TRBV6-5
CASSRTLSDTQYF
>TRBJ1-5|TRBV5-1
CASSSDRNQPQHF
>TRBJ2-7|TRBV7-8
CASRVGLAGVYEQYF
>TRBJ1-2|TRBV20-1
CSASRGKFGYTF
>TRBJ2-1|TRBV19
CASSSDRGNEQFF
>TRBJ1-4|TRBV28
CASSPWTGVEEKLFF
>TRBJ1-2|TRBV27
CASSPGSGYGYTF
>TRBJ1-4|TRBV2
CASSDWTGVEKLFF
>TRBJ2-5|TRBV9
CASSVERAGGPETQYF
>TRBJ1-1|TRBV23-1
CASSHSTGGETEAFF
>TRBJ2-3|TRBV2
CASSAISRSSDTQYF
>TRBJ1-6|TRBV7-2
CASSSRVPGVSYNSPLHF
>TRBJ1-1|TRBV10-1
CASSYSGNTEAFF
>TRBJ1-6|TRBV6-5
CASSYSTVYNSPLHF
>TRBJ2-7|TRBV21-1
CASSNERGGQYYEQYF
>TRBJ2-3|TRBV6-5
CASSTGQGAADTQYF
>TRBJ1-1|TRBV12-3/TRBV12-4
CASSLATDEAFF
>TRBJ2-1|TRBV7-2
CASSTSTGNDEQFF
>TRBJ1-1|TRBV21-1
CASSIPGQALATEAFF
>TRBJ1-2|TRBV6-5
CASSRGQGGYGYTF
>TRBJ2-1|TRBV28
CASSLGGLIAGTRNEQFF
>TRBJ2-2|TRBV7-9
CASSPPMANTGELFF